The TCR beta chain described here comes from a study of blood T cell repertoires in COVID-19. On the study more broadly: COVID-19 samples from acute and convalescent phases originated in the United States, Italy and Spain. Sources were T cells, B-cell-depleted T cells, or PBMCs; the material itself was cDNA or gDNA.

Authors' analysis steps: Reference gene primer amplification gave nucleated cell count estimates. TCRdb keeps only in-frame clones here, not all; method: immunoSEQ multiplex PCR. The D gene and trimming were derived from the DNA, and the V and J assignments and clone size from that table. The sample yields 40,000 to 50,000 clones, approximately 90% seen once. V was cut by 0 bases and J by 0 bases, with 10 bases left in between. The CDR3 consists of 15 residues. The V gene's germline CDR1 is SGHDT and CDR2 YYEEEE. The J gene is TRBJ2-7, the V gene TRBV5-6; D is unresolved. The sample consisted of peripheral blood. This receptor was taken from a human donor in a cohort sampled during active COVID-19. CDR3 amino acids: CASSLGPGLSYEQYF. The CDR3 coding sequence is TGTGCCAGCAGCTTGGGCCCAGGCCTCTCCTACGAGCAGTACTTC. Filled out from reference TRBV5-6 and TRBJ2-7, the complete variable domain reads DAGVTQSPTHLIKTRGQQVTLRCSPKSGHDTVSWYQQALGQGPQFIFQYYEEEERQRGNFPDRFSGHQFPNYSSELNVNALLLGDSALYLCASSLGPGLSYEQYFGPGTRLTVT.